This is a list of T cell receptor beta chains from one sample in a study of spatial heterogeneity in lung cancer. TCRdb reanalysed the 5' RACE reads using MiXCR and keeps one entry per CDR3 protein. The table lists 18,000 or so distinct CDR3 sequences, roughly 5.7% of them singletons. The starting material was lung tumor tissue, obtained at surgery. All receptors come from a female donor with early-stage non-small cell lung cancer. The CDR3 runs from the conserved cysteine through the conserved F or W. D genes are given only for firm matches. The listing skips clone size in some rows; elsewhere it reads once, few, many or a size class.

clone_size	cdr3_length	v_call	d_call	j_call	cdr3_nt	cdr3_aa
many	14	TRBV25-1	TRBD2	TRBJ2-7	TGTGCCAGCAGTGTAATAGCGGGAGCTTACGAGCAGTACTTC	CASSVIAGAYEQYF
many	17	TRBV6-5	.	TRBJ2-6	TGTGCCAGCAGCCAAACCCACCTACAATCTGGGGCCAACGTCCTGACTTTC	CASSQTHLQSGANVLTF
many	11	TRBV20-1	.	TRBJ2-1	TGCAGCCCTCTCCCCCACGGTGAGCAGTTCTTC	CSPLPHGEQFF
many	15	TRBV5-1	.	TRBJ2-1	TGCGCCAGCAGCTCAGTCCCGGGACAAGGGAATGAGCAGTTCTTC	CASSSVPGQGNEQFF
many	16	TRBV4-1	.	TRBJ2-3	TGCGCCAGCAGCCAAGATATCCGCGGAAGCACAGATACGCAGTATTTT	CASSQDIRGSTDTQYF
many	14	TRBV5-6	.	TRBJ2-7	TGTGCCAGCAGCTTGGGAGGGGCTAACTACGAGCAGTACTTC	CASSLGGANYEQYF
.	15	TRBV3-1	TRBD1	TRBJ2-7	TGTGCCAGCAGCCAAAGGGACAGTACCCCCTACGAGCAGTACTTC	CASSQRDSTPYEQYF
many	15	TRBV28	.	TRBJ1-2	TGTGCCAGCAGTTCCCCCGGGACGGAACACTATGGCTACACCTTC	CASSSPGTEHYGYTF
many	19	TRBV29-1	TRBD2	TRBJ2-1	TGCAGCGTTGAAGAAGCTTTAGGGGCTAGCGGGAGGGCCTACTATGAGCAGTTCTTC	CSVEEALGASGRAYYEQFF
many	15	TRBV7-2	TRBD2	TRBJ2-2	TGTGCCAGCAGCCAGGGACTAGCGGGACTCGGGGAGCTGTTTTTT	CASSQGLAGLGELFF
many	14	TRBV12-3/TRBV12-4	.	TRBJ2-3	TGTGCCAGCAGTTTTAATAGCGGCACAGATACGCAGTATTTT	CASSFNSGTDTQYF
.	17	TRBV7-2	TRBD1	TRBJ1-4	TGTGCCAGCAGCTCCGGGCCGAGTGGACAGGGAGGGGAAAAACTGTTTTTT	CASSSGPSGQGGEKLFF
many	16	TRBV4-2	.	TRBJ2-1	TGTGCCAGCAGCCAACTAGGGGGAAGCTCCTACAATGAGCAGTTCTTC	CASSQLGGSSYNEQFF
.	14	TRBV12-3/TRBV12-4	.	TRBJ1-2	TGTGCCAGCAACCTGGACCGTTACAACTATGGCTACACCTTC	CASNLDRYNYGYTF
medium-sized	14	TRBV5-4	.	TRBJ2-3	TGTGCCAGCACCCCCGGGCAGGGGTCAGATACGCAGTATTTT	CASTPGQGSDTQYF
medium-sized	17	TRBV7-9	.	TRBJ2-1	TGTGCCAGCAGCTTAGCAGTAGCTCATTACTCCTACAATGAGCAGTTCTTC	CASSLAVAHYSYNEQFF
few	14	TRBV15	.	TRBJ1-3	TGTGCCACCAGCAGAGGGTTCGGGGGAAACACCATATATTTT	CATSRGFGGNTIYF
many	14	TRBV3-1	TRBD2	TRBJ2-7	TGTGCCAGCAGCCAAGGGGACTACTCCTACGAGCAGTACTTC	CASSQGDYSYEQYF
medium-sized	13	TRBV5-1	.	TRBJ1-1	TGCGCCAGCGGGCGTGAGGGGAACACTGAAGCTTTCTTT	CASGREGNTEAFF
few	18	TRBV6-5	.	TRBJ2-1	TGTGCCAGCAGTTACTCGAAGGGTAGCAGGGAGTATCGTGATGAGCAGTTCTTC	CASSYSKGSREYRDEQFF
.	12	TRBV5-6	TRBD2	TRBJ2-5	TGTGCCAGCAGATGGGGGGGTGAGACCCAGTACTTC	CASRWGGETQYF
many	11	TRBV29-1	.	TRBJ1-1	TGCAGCGTTGGTCGGGAGGGGGGAGCTTTCTTT	CSVGREGGAFF
many	15	TRBV6-6	.	TRBJ1-1	TGTGCCAGCACCCAGACGAGGGGTGAGGGCACTGAAGCTTTCTTT	CASTQTRGEGTEAFF
many	16	TRBV9	TRBD1	TRBJ1-4	TGTGCCAGCAGCGTATACACAGGGGCCAAAAATGAAAAACTGTTTTTT	CASSVYTGAKNEKLFF
medium-sized	13	TRBV10-3	TRBD1	TRBJ1-1	TGTGCCTTCTCACAGGGGATGAACACTGAAGCTTTCTTT	CAFSQGMNTEAFF
many	14	TRBV28	TRBD1	TRBJ1-4	TGTGCCAGCGGTTCCGGGACAGCTAAAGAAAAACTGTTTTTT	CASGSGTAKEKLFF
many	15	TRBV12-3/TRBV12-4	.	TRBJ2-7	TGTGCCAGCAGTTTTGGGGCAGGGGATCTTGGGGAGCAGTACTTC	CASSFGAGDLGEQYF
many	16	TRBV28	TRBD2	TRBJ2-1	TGTGCCAGCTGCTCCCAGCTAGCGGGAGTGGGCAGAGAGCAGTTCTTC	CASCSQLAGVGREQFF
.	15	TRBV5-6	TRBD2	TRBJ2-1	TGTGCCAGCAGCTCCGGACTAGCTGTCTACAATGAGCAGTTCTTC	CASSSGLAVYNEQFF
many	15	TRBV5-1	.	TRBJ1-4	TGCGCCAGCAGCTCTGGTGGCGCTCGGAATGAAAAACTGTTTTTT	CASSSGGARNEKLFF
many	16	TRBV5-6	TRBD1	TRBJ2-2	TGTGCCAGCAGCTTGCGGGACAGCCCCAACACCGGGGAGCTGTTTTTT	CASSLRDSPNTGELFF
.	16	TRBV6-6	TRBD1	TRBJ2-7	TGTGCCAGCAGTTACGAGACAGGGGGCGCTCGGAACGAGCAGTACTTC	CASSYETGGARNEQYF
many	16	TRBV3-1	TRBD2	TRBJ2-1	TGTGCCAGCAGCCACCTCCGGACTAGCGGGAGCGATGAGCAGTTCTTC	CASSHLRTSGSDEQFF
many	15	TRBV20-1	.	TRBJ1-3	TGCAGTGCTAGAGATGTTGGGCACTCTGGAAACACCATATATTTT	CSARDVGHSGNTIYF
many	15	TRBV4-2	TRBD1	TRBJ1-1	TGTGCCAGCAGCCAAGATAAATTGGGACAGGCCGAAGCTTTCTTT	CASSQDKLGQAEAFF
.	14	TRBV6-1	.	TRBJ2-3	TGTGCCAGCAGTGTGCAGGGTGTGGAGGATACGCAGTATTTT	CASSVQGVEDTQYF
.	14	TRBV29-1	TRBD1	TRBJ2-4	TGCAGCGTTGGGGACAGGGGGACTAGAAACATTCAGTACTTC	CSVGDRGTRNIQYF
medium-sized	13	TRBV28	.	TRBJ1-2	TGTGCCAGCAGTTTCGAGGGTTACTATGGCTACACCTTC	CASSFEGYYGYTF
few	16	TRBV29-1	TRBD1	TRBJ2-2	TGCAGCGTCGAATTAGACAGGGCCCAGAACACCGGGGAGCTGTTTTTT	CSVELDRAQNTGELFF
many	13	TRBV20-1	.	TRBJ2-7	TGCAGTGCTACAGGGGCCTCTCCCTACGAGCAGTACTTC	CSATGASPYEQYF
medium-sized	16	TRBV7-9	.	TRBJ2-3	TGTGCCAGCAGCCTTTGGAGCGGCGCTAGCACAGATACGCAGTATTTT	CASSLWSGASTDTQYF
many	14	TRBV10-3	.	TRBJ2-1	TGTGCCATCAGTGACCCACTCAGCAACAATGAGCAGTTCTTC	CAISDPLSNNEQFF
many	16	TRBV28	TRBD2	TRBJ2-3	TGTGCCAGCGGCGGACTAGCGGGAGGCGGCACAGATACGCAGTATTTT	CASGGLAGGGTDTQYF
many	16	TRBV11-2	.	TRBJ2-2	TGTGCCAGCAGACCCCCCGGGGCGCGTAACGCCGGGGAGCTGTTTTTT	CASRPPGARNAGELFF
.	15	TRBV7-9	TRBD2	TRBJ2-2	TGTGCCAGCAGCTTAGCGCGGGGGTTCAACGGGGAGCTGTTTTTT	CASSLARGFNGELFF
few	13	TRBV7-9	.	TRBJ1-2	TGTGCCAGCAGCTTAAGAGTAGACTATGGCTACACCTTC	CASSLRVDYGYTF